This T cell receptor beta chain was recorded in a study of Graves' ophthalmopathy and Graves' hyperthyroidism. About the research overall: No progression to ophthalmopathy over 18 months defined stable hyperthyroidism. Study-wide points: A model of 13 signatures distinguished ophthalmopathy from stable hyperthyroidism at around 90% sensitivity and 81.08% specificity. Ophthalmopathy progression prediction by the model yielded a sensitivity of approximately 68% and a specificity of approximately 72%. In blood appeared most of the expanded thyroid clonotypes whose frequency exceeded 0.001.

This clonotype has only a few counts. What it binds is not known. Amplification from RNA transcripts yielded the TCR beta CDR3 regions. RT-PCR with HTBI primers came first, then second-round multiplex PCR. TCRdb called the multiplex PCR reads again in MiXCR, with one record for every CDR3 protein. The table has about 1.1 million distinct CDR3 sequences, about 36% seen once; the top ten hold over 8.5%. Sequencing was performed on peripheral blood or thyroid tissue (not recorded which). The receptor was derived from an adult man with Graves' hyperthyroidism.

CDR3 coding DNA: TGTGCCAGCAGCTCCTTTGGCGGGAGGCAATACAATGAGCAGTTCTTC. Its protein product is CASSSFGGRQYNEQFF. The chain is built from TRBV14 and TRBJ2-1; 8 nucleotides match TRBD2. V shed 5 bases, J shed 4 bases, and the junction held 10 bases outside the gene matches. Germline lookup yields CDR1 SGHDN and CDR2 FVKESK. The CDR3 consists of 16 residues.